The 28 T cell receptor beta chains below all came from one sample that was sequenced in a study of blood T cells in healthy people across ages. Using a J-beta primer mix together with a sample-barcoded 5' primer, a second PCR was run for roughly 6 to 11 cycles. TCRdb recomputed calls from the 5' RACE reads with MiXCR, one row per CDR3 protein. The repertoire holds about 1,000,000 distinct CDR3 sequences, with less than 50% as singletons. Sequenced input: blood. Every receptor here comes from a woman aged 60-75 years in good health.

V is TRBV20-1 and J is TRBJ1-5, with a tentative D call TRBD1 (5 bases). The CDR3 is 14 residues long. CDR1 DFQATT and CDR2 SNEGSKA come from the germline V gene (reference sequence). V dropped 2 bases and J dropped 4 bases, with 12 bases sitting between them. CDR3 loop: CSARQGWGNQPQHF. In DNA, the CDR3 is TGCAGTGCTAGACAGGGCTGGGGTAATCAGCCCCAGCATTTT.

The V gene is TRBV28, the J gene TRBJ2-7, with TRBD1 matching over 8 bases. Germline CDR1 MDHEN, CDR2 SYDVKM. The V segment lost 5 bases and the J segment 2 bases; nucleotides outside the gene matches: 5. This CDR3 has 14 amino acids. The CDR3 here is CASSPQGAAYEQYF. The CDR3, as DNA: TGTGCCAGCAGTCCCCAGGGGGCGGCCTACGAGCAGTACTTC.

About this clonotype itself: One junction end does not reproduce the germline sequence, and a read error may be involved. This sequence joins TRBV5-1 and TRBJ2-5; D possibly corresponds to TRBD1 (6 bases). This CDR3 has 13 residues. CDR1 is SGHRS, CDR2 YFSETQ, per germline. This CDR3 reads CAGSSDRQETQYF. As DNA, the CDR3 is TGCGCCGGCAGCTCTGACAGGCAAGAGACCCAGTACTTC.

The chain joins TRBV5-6 to TRBJ2-1, with no clear D. V gave up 4 bases and J gave up 4 bases, with 12 bases separating them. Germline assignment: CDR1 SGHDT and CDR2 YYEEEE. The CDR3 consists of 14 residues. The CDR3 DNA reads TGTGCCAGCAGCGGAATGCAATTTTACAATGAGCAGTTCTTC. It translates to CASSGMQFYNEQFF. The variable domain in full, completed from reference TRBV5-6 and TRBJ2-1, reads DAGVTQSPTHLIKTRGQQVTLRCSPKSGHDTVSWYQQALGQGPQFIFQYYEEEERQRGNFPDRFSGHQFPNYSSELNVNALLLGDSALYLCASSGMQFYNEQFFGPGTRLTVL.

V is TRBV2 and J is TRBJ2-5; 10 nucleotides align to TRBD2. In germline, CDR1 is SNHLY, CDR2 FYNNEI. V lost 3 bases, J lost 5 bases, and 9 bases stayed unmatched. CDR3 size: 16 residues. The CDR3 nucleotides are TGTGCCAGCAGTGAGGCCCCTAGCGGGAGAGGGGAGACCCAGTACTTC. It codes for CASSEAPSGRGETQYF.

V usage is TRBV6-1 and J usage is TRBJ2-1; D is possibly TRBD1 (6 bases). The J call may be faulty, since TRBJ2-7 better matches the DNA end. Germline CDR1 and CDR2: MNHNS and SASEGT. The CDR3 is made up of 13 amino acids. The CDR3 is CASSEGAYFEQYF. The DNA for the CDR3 is TGTGCCAGCAGTGAGGGGGCTTATTTCGAGCAGTACTTC.

The rearrangement joins TRBV20-1 to TRBJ2-1, with 9 bases that match TRBD2. J lost 3 bases, V lost 1 base, and 4 bases had no gene match. The germline V gene encodes CDR1 DFQATT and CDR2 SNEGSKA (reference sequence). The CDR3 is made up of 15 amino acids. For the CDR3, the DNA is TGCAGTGCTAGAGTTAGCGGGAGAGTCTACAATGAGCAGTTCTTC. Translated, it gives CSARVSGRVYNEQFF.

The J gene is TRBJ1-2, the V gene TRBV28; no definite D call. CDR1 and CDR2 from the germline V gene are MDHEN and SYDVKM. V was cut by 8 bases and J by 3 bases, with 10 bases left in between. The CDR3 has 12 amino acids. This chain's CDR3 is CASQKDDYGYTF. The CDR3 coding sequence is TGTGCCAGCCAGAAGGACGACTATGGCTACACCTTC.

The chain couples TRBV12-3 or TRBV12-4 to TRBJ2-5; the D gene is possibly TRBD1 (6 bases). This CDR3 contains 15 residues. Trimming cost V 1 base and J 1 base, with 10 bases left between them. CDR3 nucleotides: TGTGCCAGCAGTTTAGAGTGGGACACCCAAGAGACCCAGTACTTC. This sequence encodes CASSLEWDTQETQYF.

The sample holds a few counts of this clonotype. The rearrangement joins TRBV7-9 to TRBJ2-3; no reliable D call. Per the germline V gene, CDR1 is SEHNR and CDR2 is FQNEAQ (reference sequence). The V gene lost 2 bases and the J gene lost 6 bases, with 9 bases spanning the gap. This CDR3 contains 13 residues. The CDR3 bases are TGTGCCAGCAGCTTACCAGGTCACGATACGCAGTATTTT. Protein: CASSLPGHDTQYF.

The chain has TRBV12-3 or TRBV12-4 and TRBJ1-6, with 7 bases that match TRBD1. Trimming removed 6 bases from V and 8 bases from J; junction bases left unmatched: 7. The CDR3 consists of 14 residues. This CDR3 reads CASSLGQLYSPLHF. DNA of the CDR3: TGTGCCAGCAGCCTGGGACAGCTTTATTCACCCCTCCACTTT.

Details on this clonotype: One end of the junction is discordant with germline, which a read error may explain. CDR3 nucleotides: TGTGCCTGCAGTTACGACGGGAGGCTAGGAGAGACCCAGTACTTC. Translation gives CACSYDGRLGETQYF. This sequence joins TRBV6-2 or TRBV6-3 and TRBJ2-5; 7 nucleotides match TRBD2. CDR1 and CDR2 from the germline V gene are MNHEY and SVGEGT. The CDR3 length is 15 residues.

This clonotype was counted many times. The gene calls are TRBV11-1 and TRBJ2-1; 8 bases map to TRBD2. Germline-derived CDR1 and CDR2 are SGHAT and FQDESV (reference sequence). V was clipped by 5 bases and J by 0 bases; unmatched bases: 3. The CDR3 runs 15 residues. This CDR3 reads CASSQSGSSYNEQFF. The CDR3 nucleotides read TGTGCCAGCAGCCAGAGCGGGAGCTCCTACAATGAGCAGTTCTTC.

This clonotype was seen a handful of times. The genes are TRBV7-9 and TRBJ2-7, with D possibly TRBD1 on 6 matching bases. The CDR3 has 11 residues. V lost 6 bases to trimming and J lost 7 bases, with 10 bases between them. Germline-derived CDR1 and CDR2 are SEHNR and FQNEAQ (reference sequence). The CDR3 spells CASRSGVEQYF. DNA of the CDR3: TGTGCCAGCAGATCAGGGGTTGAGCAGTACTTC.

This chain uses TRBV6-5 with TRBJ2-6; D is ambiguous. Germline CDR1 is MNHEY and CDR2 is SVGAGI. The CDR3 spans 19 residues. The ends were cut back, 1 base at V and 0 bases at J, with 16 bases in the middle. The CDR3 sequence: CASSYLFAGSGSGANVLTF. The CDR3 nucleotides are TGTGCCAGCAGTTACTTGTTTGCAGGTTCGGGCTCTGGGGCCAACGTCCTGACTTTC.

The V call is TRBV14, the J call TRBJ2-7; D is unclear. The CDR3 is 13 residues long. V lost 3 bases and J lost 0, with 6 bases in between. In germline, CDR1 is SGHDN, CDR2 FVKESK. The CDR3 protein is CASSQEFSYEQYF. DNA of the CDR3: TGTGCCAGCAGCCAGGAGTTCTCCTACGAGCAGTACTTC.

In its sample, this clonotype was seen a few times. CDR3 loop: CASSLYPFKETQYF. The CDR3 bases are TGTGCCAGCAGTTTATACCCCTTTAAAGAGACCCAGTACTTC. The J gene is TRBJ2-5, the V gene TRBV27; no firm D call. This CDR3 has 14 residues. V lost 1 base to trimming and J lost 3 bases, with 9 bases between them. Per germline, CDR1 MNHEY and CDR2 SMNVEV (reference sequence).

The CDR3 DNA reads as TGTGCCAGCAGTTCAGGGGGCGCGAGAACTGAAGCTTTCTTT. Protein: CASSSGGARTEAFF. The V and J genes are TRBV6-1 and TRBJ1-1; 8 bases line up with TRBD1. Germline trimming cut 5 bases from V and 5 bases from J; bases unmatched to any gene: 7. Per germline, CDR1 MNHNS and CDR2 SASEGT. This CDR3 contains 14 residues.

CDR3 in amino acids: CASSAGGPSCEQFF. The CDR3 region has the DNA TGTGCCAGCAGCGCAGGGGGACCGTCCTGTGAGCAGTTCTTC. The chain joins TRBV9 to TRBJ2-1; 7 bases align to TRBD1. The junction had 9 bases not matched to a gene; V was cut back by 3 bases and J by 9 bases. The CDR3 length is 14 residues. Germline loops: CDR1 SGDLS, CDR2 YYNGEE.

This clonotype has a handful of counts. The chain has TRBV10-3 and TRBJ2-1; D is unclear. The V and J ends lost 4 bases and 10 bases respectively, with 14 bases between them. Germline CDR1 ENHRY, CDR2 SYGVKD. This CDR3 is built from 13 residues. CDR3 amino acids: CAISVRISYEQFF. The CDR3 DNA reads as TGTGCCATCAGTGTAAGAATTTCCTACGAGCAGTTCTTC.

This sequence joins TRBV7-2 and TRBJ2-2; TRBD2 aligns across 9 bases. The CDR3 covers 16 residues. V shed 5 bases and J 7 bases; nucleotides not matched to a gene: 11. CDR1 is SGHTA, CDR2 FQGNSA, per germline. This CDR3 reads CASSLRGGRAIGELFF. CDR3 coding DNA: TGTGCCAGCAGCCTCAGAGGCGGGAGGGCCATCGGGGAGCTGTTTTTT.

The chain carries TRBV29-1 and TRBJ1-1; no definite D call. CDR3 length: 11 residues. The V end lost 0 bases, the J end lost 7 bases, and 6 bases lay between the germline ends. The germline V gene has CDR1 SQVTM and CDR2 ANQGSEA. CDR3: CSVEDLREAFF. In nucleotides, the CDR3 is TGCAGCGTTGAAGATCTCCGTGAAGCTTTCTTT.

V is TRBV30 and J is TRBJ2-7, with TRBD1 matching over 9 bases. CDR3 length: 12 residues. Losses at the gene ends were 8 bases for V and 5 bases for J; bases not matched to a gene: 7. The V gene's germline CDR1 is GTSNPN and CDR2 SVGIG (reference sequence). CDR3 in amino acids: CAGDRARNEQYF. CDR3 sequence (DNA): TGTGCCGGGGACAGGGCGAGGAACGAGCAGTACTTC. Full variable domain (missing parts from reference TRBV30 and TRBJ2-7): SQTIHQWPATLVQPVGSPLSLECTVEGTSNPNLYWYRQAAGRGLQLLFYSVGIGQISSEVPQNLSASRPQDRQFILSSKKLLLSDSGFYLCAGDRARNEQYFGPGTRLTVT.

This clonotype was seen only a few times. J is TRBJ1-2 and V is TRBV6-1; 11 bases map to TRBD1. J gave up 6 bases and V 8 bases, and 8 bases lay outside the gene matches. The CDR3 runs to 14 residues. Germline lookup yields CDR1 MNHNS and CDR2 SASEGT. In DNA, the CDR3 is TGTGCCAGCGGGACAGGGGGTCGCTTCGATGGCTACACCTTC. Amino acid sequence: CASGTGGRFDGYTF.

This clonotype has more than one count but fewer than ten. The chain uses TRBV20-1 and TRBJ2-7; TRBD2 aligns across 15 bases. Trimming took 5 bases from V and 7 from J; bases not matched to a gene: 12. The CDR3 loop spans 16 amino acids. Germline-derived CDR1 and CDR2 are DFQATT and SNEGSKA (reference sequence). CDR3 sequence (DNA): TGCAGTGCTCTCTCTCGGACTAGCGGGAGGGCGGATGAGCAGTACTTC. It is translated as CSALSRTSGRADEQYF.

This chain connects TRBV4-2 to TRBJ2-7, with D maybe TRBD2 (6 bases). This CDR3 comprises 15 residues. CDR1 is LGHNA and CDR2 is YNFKEQ in the germline V gene. V dropped 0 bases and J dropped 3 bases, with 12 bases sitting between them. CDR3 nucleotides: TGTGCCAGCAGCCAAGATCAACTAGCAGACTACGAGCAGTACTTC. Its protein is CASSQDQLADYEQYF.

The V and J genes are TRBV7-9 and TRBJ2-5; 10 nucleotides align to TRBD1. The germline V gene has CDR1 SEHNR and CDR2 FQNEAQ (reference sequence). With V trimmed by 4 bases and J by 11 bases, 13 bases remained unmatched. The CDR3 is 15 residues long. As DNA, the CDR3 is TGTGCCAGCAGCTCGAGTGACAGGGGGCGATTAGAGCAGTACTTC. This encodes CASSSSDRGRLEQYF.

The rearrangement links TRBV6-1 to TRBJ2-7; 9 bases line up with TRBD2. This CDR3 contains 15 residues. Germline V gene data show CDR1 as MNHNS and CDR2 as SASEGT. V was clipped by 6 bases and J by 3 bases; unmatched bases: 9. Here the CDR3 DNA reads TGTGCCAGCAGGATGACTAGCGGAGACCACTACGAGCAGTACTTC. Encoded protein: CASRMTSGDHYEQYF.